The sequence of this T cell receptor beta chain was determined in a study of control samples from healthy donors and cancer patients. CDR1 is LNHDA and CDR2 is SQIVND in the germline V gene (reference sequence). Losses at the gene ends were 5 bases for V and 5 bases for J; bases not matched to a gene: 8. This CDR3 is built from 15 residues. Sequencing was performed with immunoSEQ multiplex PCR; in TCRdb, only in-frame clones are kept and a portion is missing. The sample includes roughly 50,000 clones, 90% to 95% of them seen just once. The rearrangement uses TRBV19 and TRBJ1-4, with 7 bases aligning to TRBD1. What was sequenced was PBMCs. The TCR comes from a man between 25 and 39 years old with colorectal cancer. The CDR3 DNA sequence: TGTGCCAGTAGTCCCGAGACAGGGATGAATGAAAAACTGTTTTTT. It is translated as CASSPETGMNEKLFF.